This is a list of T cell receptor beta chains from one sample in a study of CD8 T cells in ankylosing spondylitis. TCRdb itself ran the 5' RACE reads through MiXCR, one entry per CDR3 protein. The repertoire holds around 150,000 distinct CDR3 sequences, with around 45% as singletons. What was sequenced was synovial fluid, either unsorted or a sorted T cell fraction (not recorded which). The receptors shown here come from a male donor with ankylosing spondylitis. CDR3s include the opening cysteine and the closing phenylalanine or tryptophan. The order of the fields is clone size, D gene, V gene, J gene, CDR3 DNA, CDR3 protein. A D gene is named only where the DNA matches it firmly. Size is stated for part of the rows, as once, few or many counts, or as a class when the clone is expanded.

few	TRBD2	TRBV15	TRBJ2-2	TGTGCCACCACCCTAAGGGGAGGGCTAGCGAACACCGGGGAGCTGTTTTTT	CATTLRGGLANTGELFF
few	-	TRBV27	TRBJ2-3	TGTGCCAGCAGTCCAAGTTGGCCTCTCACAGATACGCAGTATTTT	CASSPSWPLTDTQYF
-	-	TRBV7-2	TRBJ1-1	TGTGCCAGCAGCCCGGTAGGGGGGCTCACTGAAGCTTTCTTT	CASSPVGGLTEAFF
-	-	TRBV6-2/TRBV6-3	TRBJ2-7	TGTGCCAGCAGCTATCGACCCTTGGCTTCCTACGAGCAGTACTTC	CASSYRPLASYEQYF
-	TRBD1	TRBV27	TRBJ2-3	TGTGCCAGCAGTTTATGGGACAGGGGGACAGATACGCAGTATTTT	CASSLWDRGTDTQYF
-	TRBD2	TRBV18	TRBJ2-5	TGTGCCAGCTCAACACTCCCGGGACTAGCGGGAGGGCCTGTTGAGACCCAGTACTTC	CASSTLPGLAGGPVETQYF
few	TRBD2	TRBV27	TRBJ2-1	TGTGCCAGCAGTCCGACTAGCGGGACCATCTACAATGAGCAGTTCTTC	CASSPTSGTIYNEQFF
few	-	TRBV12-3/TRBV12-4	TRBJ1-5	TGTGCCAGCAGTTTCGTTAGCCACTATAGCAATCAGCCCCAGCATTTT	CASSFVSHYSNQPQHF
once	-	TRBV20-1	TRBJ1-5	TGCAGTGCTATACAGGACTTACGAGAGGGGTACGGTCAGCCCCAGCATTTT	CSAIQDLREGYGQPQHF
-	TRBD2	TRBV16	TRBJ2-1	TGTGCCAGCAGCCAATCGGGGACTAGCGGGGATATTAGTAATGAGCAGTTCTTC	CASSQSGTSGDISNEQFF
-	TRBD1	TRBV4-1	TRBJ1-2	TGCGCCAGCAGCCAAGATTGGGGACAGGGAAATGGCTACACCTTC	CASSQDWGQGNGYTF
-	TRBD1	TRBV28	TRBJ2-7	TGTGCCAGCAGTCACCTTCCGGGACAGGTAAACTACGAGCAGTACTTC	CASSHLPGQVNYEQYF
-	-	TRBV5-1	TRBJ2-2	TGCGCCACTCGACAGTTTTTGGACACCGGGGAGCTGTTTTTT	CATRQFLDTGELFF
few	-	TRBV6-1	TRBJ1-5	TGTGCCAGCAGTGATGGATATTCGAAGGATCAGCCCCAGCATTTT	CASSDGYSKDQPQHF
-	TRBD2	TRBV10-3	TRBJ2-1	TGTGCCATCAGATCAGCGGGAGGGTCCTACAATGAGCAGTTCTTC	CAIRSAGGSYNEQFF
-	TRBD2	TRBV4-1	TRBJ2-3	TGCGCCAGCAGCCAAGTGCTTCGGACTAGCGGGAGGTTCCCTTGGGTCACAGATACGCAGTATTTT	CASSQVLRTSGRFPWVTDTQYF
few	TRBD1	TRBV4-1	TRBJ1-5	TGCGCCAGCAGCCAGAGACAGGGGGCCTTTTCTCAGCCCCAGCATTTT	CASSQRQGAFSQPQHF
-	-	TRBV6-2/TRBV6-3	TRBJ1-1	TGTGCCAGCAGTTACCCGGGACCAGGGTCGGCTTTCTTT	CASSYPGPGSAFF
-	-	TRBV7-3	TRBJ1-1	TGTGCCAGCAGCTACTCACCTATGAACACTGAAGCTTTCTTT	CASSYSPMNTEAFF
many	-	TRBV5-6	TRBJ1-1	TGTGCCAGCAGCTTGTTTTATACTGAAGCTTTCTTT	CASSLFYTEAFF
-	-	TRBV5-5	TRBJ2-7	TGTGCCAGCAGCACAAACTACGAGCAGTACTTC	CASSTNYEQYF
few	TRBD2	TRBV10-3	TRBJ2-3	TGTGCCATCAGCCGGCGGAGCGGGAGGGTAGATACGCAGTATTTT	CAISRRSGRVDTQYF
many	TRBD1	TRBV4-2	TRBJ2-2	TGTGCCAGCAGCCAAGAAGGACAGGGGTACACCGGGGAGCTGTTTTTT	CASSQEGQGYTGELFF
-	-	TRBV5-1	TRBJ1-6	TGCGCCAGCAGCTTGTCTGGCAGAACTAATTCACCCCTCCACTTT	CASSLSGRTNSPLHF
-	-	TRBV10-3	TRBJ1-5	TGTGCCATCAGTGAGTCGAGGGGGAAGAGGGTGGCCCAGCATTTT	CAISESRGKRVAQHF
-	-	TRBV5-1	TRBJ1-5	TGCGCCAGCAGACGGTCCGTAGGCACTCAGCCCCAGCATTTT	CASRRSVGTQPQHF
-	-	TRBV5-1	TRBJ1-6	TGCGCCAGCAGCTTGGGACAGGCGGATAATTCACCCCTCCACTTT	CASSLGQADNSPLHF
-	-	TRBV6-1	TRBJ2-1	TGTGCCAGCAGTGAAGTCGCCTACAATGAGCAGTTCTTC	CASSEVAYNEQFF
-	TRBD2	TRBV7-2	TRBJ2-3	TGTGCCAGCAGCTTAGTCGGGGGGAGTATCACAGATACGCAGTATTTT	CASSLVGGSITDTQYF
-	TRBD2	TRBV4-3	TRBJ2-7	TGCGCCAGCAGCCTTGGGCGCAGGGAGGGGTACGAGCAGTACTTC	CASSLGRREGYEQYF
few	TRBD1	TRBV7-8	TRBJ1-1	TGTGCCAGCAGCCGACAGGGGAAAAATGAAGCTTTCTTT	CASSRQGKNEAFF
-	-	TRBV29-1	TRBJ2-1	TGCAGCGTTGCTACCCCCCGGACGAACATATATGGGCAGTTCTTC	CSVATPRTNIYGQFF
few	TRBD1	TRBV20-1	TRBJ1-1	TGCAGTGCCAAGGGGACAGGGGACACTGAAGCTTTCTTT	CSAKGTGDTEAFF
-	TRBD2	TRBV12-3/TRBV12-4	TRBJ2-3	TGTGCCAGCAGTTTAACTAGCGGCACAGATACGCAGTATTTT	CASSLTSGTDTQYF
-	-	TRBV5-1	TRBJ1-1	TGCGCCAGCAGCTTGGTGGGAAGGACAACGAACACTGAAGCTTTCTTT	CASSLVGRTTNTEAFF
-	-	TRBV28	TRBJ1-2	TGTGCCAGCAGTGGCACACAGGGCTGGGACTATGGCTACACCTTC	CASSGTQGWDYGYTF
many	TRBD1	TRBV9	TRBJ1-1	TGTGCCAGCAGCGCGGGGACAGACCCTATGAACACTGAAGCTTTCTTT	CASSAGTDPMNTEAFF
few	TRBD1	TRBV7-9	TRBJ2-5	TGTGCCAGCAGCAGTAACCGGGACAGGGTTCCTCAAGAGACCCAGTACTTC	CASSSNRDRVPQETQYF
-	-	TRBV7-9	TRBJ2-3	TGTGCCAGCAGCTTAGTCGGAGTTCTGGCCGGTACGCAGTATTTT	CASSLVGVLAGTQYF
-	TRBD1	TRBV7-9	TRBJ1-4	TGTGCCAGCAGTACCGGGACAGCGGCTAATGAAAAACTGTTTTTT	CASSTGTAANEKLFF
-	TRBD1	TRBV5-1	TRBJ1-1	TGCGCCAGCACCCACAGGGGCGTAGGGACTGAAGCTTTCTTT	CASTHRGVGTEAFF